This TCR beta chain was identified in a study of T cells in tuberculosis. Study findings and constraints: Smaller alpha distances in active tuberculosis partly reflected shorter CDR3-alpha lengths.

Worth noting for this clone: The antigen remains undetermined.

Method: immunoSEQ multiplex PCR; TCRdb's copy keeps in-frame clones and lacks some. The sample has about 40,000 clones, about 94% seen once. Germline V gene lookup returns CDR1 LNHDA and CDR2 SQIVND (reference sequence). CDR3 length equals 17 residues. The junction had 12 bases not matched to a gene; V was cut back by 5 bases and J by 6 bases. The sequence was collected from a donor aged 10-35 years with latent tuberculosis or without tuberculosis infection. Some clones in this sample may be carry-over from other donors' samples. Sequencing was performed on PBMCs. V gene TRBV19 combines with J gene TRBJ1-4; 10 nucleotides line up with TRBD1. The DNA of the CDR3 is TGTGCCAGTAGTCCAGGTTGGGTCGACAGGGGGCATGAAAAACTGTTTTTT. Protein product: CASSPGWVDRGHEKLFF.